These T cell receptor beta chains were read from a single sample in a study of T cells after yellow fever vaccination. TCRdb reanalysed the 5' RACE reads using MiXCR and keeps one entry per CDR3 protein. The sample shows 50,000 to 60,000 distinct CDR3 sequences, 5.7% of them seen only once. The sample in question was PBMCs, either bulk or a sorted T-cell subset (CD4+, CD8+, memory, or dextramer-sorted; not recorded which), obtained on the day of the yellow fever booster vaccination. Every receptor here comes from a man between 18 and 35 years old who received the YFV17D yellow fever vaccine. Each CDR3 is given with its conserved first and last residue. The D gene is left open where the match is weak. The size field is filled for only some rows; it gives once, few, many or a size class.

J gene | V gene | clone size | D gene | CDR3 protein | CDR3 DNA
TRBJ2-2 | TRBV4-3 | many | TRBD1 | CASSQDPRTGNTGELFF | TGCGCCAGCAGCCAAGATCCCCGGACAGGGAACACCGGGGAGCTGTTTTTT
TRBJ2-7 | TRBV20-1 | many | . | CSASRAYEQYF | TGCAGTGCTAGTCGGGCCTACGAGCAGTACTTC
TRBJ2-7 | TRBV9 | many | . | CASSNTGTNYEQYF | TGTGCCAGCAGCAATACCGGGACCAACTACGAGCAGTACTTC
TRBJ2-3 | TRBV29-1 | many | TRBD2 | CSGLGGGTTDTQYF | TGCAGCGGATTGGGCGGGGGTACCACAGATACGCAGTATTTT
TRBJ2-2 | TRBV4-3 | . | TRBD1 | CASSQVTGSNTGELFF | TGCGCCAGCAGCCAAGTGACAGGGTCCAACACCGGGGAGCTGTTTTTT
TRBJ1-6 | TRBV20-1 | few | . | CSARESRSYNSPLHF | TGCAGTGCTAGAGAATCTCGCTCCTATAATTCACCCCTCCACTTT
TRBJ2-3 | TRBV27 | . | TRBD2 | CASSLSTGGVSDTQYF | TGTGCCAGCAGTCTATCCACGGGGGGGGTCTCCGATACGCAGTATTTT
TRBJ1-2 | TRBV27 | many | . | CASSYGGGYGYTF | TGTGCCAGCAGTTACGGGGGCGGCTATGGCTACACCTTC
TRBJ2-7 | TRBV6-5 | many | . | CASSYSSGSSYEQYF | TGTGCCAGCAGTTACTCATCCGGGAGCTCCTACGAGCAGTACTTC
TRBJ2-5 | TRBV20-1 | many | . | CSALRGGGGETQYF | TGCAGTGCTCTTCGAGGTGGGGGCGGGGAGACCCAGTACTTC
TRBJ2-3 | TRBV4-2 | few | TRBD2 | CASSPRLAGLRDTQYF | TGTGCCAGCAGCCCCAGACTAGCGGGCCTCAGGGATACGCAGTATTTT
TRBJ2-2 | TRBV24-1 | many | . | CAVGVRGFANTGELFF | TGTGCCGTGGGAGTCCGGGGGTTCGCGAACACCGGGGAGCTGTTTTTT